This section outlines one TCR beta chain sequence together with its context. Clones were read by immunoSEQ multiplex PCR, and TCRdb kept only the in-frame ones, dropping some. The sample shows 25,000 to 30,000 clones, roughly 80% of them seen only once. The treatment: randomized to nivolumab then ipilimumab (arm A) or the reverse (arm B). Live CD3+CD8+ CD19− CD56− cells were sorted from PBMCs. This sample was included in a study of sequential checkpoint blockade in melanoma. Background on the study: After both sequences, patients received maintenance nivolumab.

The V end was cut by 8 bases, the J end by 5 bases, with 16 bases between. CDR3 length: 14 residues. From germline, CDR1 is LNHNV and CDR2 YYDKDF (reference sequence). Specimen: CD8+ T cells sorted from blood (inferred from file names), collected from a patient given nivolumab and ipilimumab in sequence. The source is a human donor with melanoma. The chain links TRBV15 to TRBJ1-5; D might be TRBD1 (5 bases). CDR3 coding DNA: TGTGCCACCGGGGGGGTGGTTGAGGATCAGCCCCAGCATTTT. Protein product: CATGGVVEDQPQHF. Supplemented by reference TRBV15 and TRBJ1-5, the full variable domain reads DAMVIQNPRYQVTQFGKPVTLSCSQTLNHNVMYWYQQKSSQAPKLLFHYYDKDFNNEADTPDNFQSRRPNTSFCFLDIRSPGLGDTAMYLCATGGVVEDQPQHFGDGTRLSIL.